The clone carrying this T cell receptor beta chain was picked up many times. One entry per CDR3 protein, called by TCRdb with MiXCR from the 5' RACE reads. The sample comprises tens of thousands of distinct CDR3 sequences, roughly 6% of which are singletons, and roughly 8.1% rests with the top ten. This sample is part of a study of early T cells in non-severe SARS-CoV-2 infection. The overall study: Investigators sequenced bulk RNA drawn from unsorted whole blood, and chains remained unpaired.

The CDR3 contains 16 residues. This sequence joins TRBV21-1 and TRBJ2-1; the table's D call TRBD2 went unverified against the DNA. TRBV21-1 has pseudogene status. This TCR was sampled from an adult who was a healthcare worker with PCR-confirmed SARS-CoV-2 infection or an uninfected control (not recorded which). Specimen: whole blood. CDR3 bases: TGTGCCAGCAGCATACCGGGACTAGTGTCACCCCATGAGCAGTTCTTC. Translation gives CASSIPGLVSPHEQFF.